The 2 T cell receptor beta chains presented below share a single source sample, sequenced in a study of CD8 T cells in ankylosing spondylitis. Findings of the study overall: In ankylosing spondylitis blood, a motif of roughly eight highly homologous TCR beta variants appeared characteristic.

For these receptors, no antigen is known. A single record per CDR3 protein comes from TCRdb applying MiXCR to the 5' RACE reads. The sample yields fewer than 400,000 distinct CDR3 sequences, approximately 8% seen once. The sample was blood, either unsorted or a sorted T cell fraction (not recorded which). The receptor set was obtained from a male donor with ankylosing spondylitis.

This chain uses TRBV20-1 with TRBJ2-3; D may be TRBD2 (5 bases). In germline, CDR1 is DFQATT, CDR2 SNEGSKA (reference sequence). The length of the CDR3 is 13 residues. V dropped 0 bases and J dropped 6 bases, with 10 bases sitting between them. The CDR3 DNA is TGCAGTGCTAGAGATTTACGAGGGGATACGCAGTATTTT. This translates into CSARDLRGDTQYF.

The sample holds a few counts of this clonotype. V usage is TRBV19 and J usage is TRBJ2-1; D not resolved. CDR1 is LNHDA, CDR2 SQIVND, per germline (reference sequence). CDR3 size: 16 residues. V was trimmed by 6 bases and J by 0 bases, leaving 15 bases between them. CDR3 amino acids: CASSWVHQSSYNEQFF. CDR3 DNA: TGTGCCAGTAGCTGGGTCCACCAGAGCTCCTACAATGAGCAGTTCTTC. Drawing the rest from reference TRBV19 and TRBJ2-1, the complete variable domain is DGGITQSPKYLFRKEGQNVTLSCEQNLNHDAMYWYRQDPGQGLRLIYYSQIVNDFQKGDIAEGYSVSREKKESFPLTVTSAQKNPTAFYLCASSWVHQSSYNEQFFGPGTRLTVL.